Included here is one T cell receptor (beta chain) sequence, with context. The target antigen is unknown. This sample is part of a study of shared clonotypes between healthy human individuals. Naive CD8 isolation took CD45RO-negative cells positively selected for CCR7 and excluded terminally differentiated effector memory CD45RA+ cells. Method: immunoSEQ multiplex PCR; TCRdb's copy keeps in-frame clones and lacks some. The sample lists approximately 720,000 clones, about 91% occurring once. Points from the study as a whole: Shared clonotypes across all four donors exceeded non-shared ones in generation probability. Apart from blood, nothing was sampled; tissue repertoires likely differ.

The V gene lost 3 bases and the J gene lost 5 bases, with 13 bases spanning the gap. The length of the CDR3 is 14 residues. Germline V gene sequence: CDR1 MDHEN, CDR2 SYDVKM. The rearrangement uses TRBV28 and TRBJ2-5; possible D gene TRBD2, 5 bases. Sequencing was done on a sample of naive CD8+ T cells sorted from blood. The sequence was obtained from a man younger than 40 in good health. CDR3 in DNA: TGTGCCAGCAGTTTTGAAGGGTCGGGGGAGACCCAGTACTTC. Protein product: CASSFEGSGETQYF.